The 3 T cell receptor beta chains below were found in one sample sequenced in a study of cytomegalovirus exposure and HLA in healthy donors. Primers for the PCR totalled 60 Vbeta and 13 Jbeta. Repertoires were generated with immunoSEQ multiplex PCR, while TCRdb's copy carries only in-frame clones and drops some. The repertoire includes about 52,000 clones, 72% of them detected once, and 7% to 10% sits in the top ten. The sequenced sample consisted of PBMCs. All receptors come from a woman aged 45-59 years in good health and CMV-seronegative.

The chain employs TRBV5-1 and TRBJ2-4; D is possibly TRBD2 (6 bases). Between the trimmed V and J ends, which lost 0 bases and 0 bases, there was a span of 10 bases. In germline, CDR1 is SGHRS, CDR2 YFSETQ. This CDR3 region has 16 residues. CDR3 in DNA: TGCGCCAGCAGCTTGGCGGAGGGTCTAGCCAAAAACATTCAGTACTTC. Its protein product is CASSLAEGLAKNIQYF.

The V gene is TRBV7-2, the J gene TRBJ1-2; D ambiguous. Trimming cost V 5 bases and J 3 bases, with 7 bases left between them. The CDR3 runs to 12 residues. CDR1 and CDR2 from the germline V gene are SGHTA and FQGNSA. Written as DNA, the CDR3 is TGTGCCAGCAGCGTGAGTGACTATGGCTACACCTTC. Translation: CASSVSDYGYTF.

This clone occurred a few times. For the CDR3, the DNA is TGCAGCGATGGACAGGGGGAGTTCTTC. Its protein is CSDGQGEFF. The V gene is TRBV29-1, the J gene TRBJ2-1, with 10 bases lining up with TRBD1. The CDR3 spans 9 residues. The germline V gene has CDR1 SQVTM and CDR2 ANQGSEA. V dropped 7 bases and J dropped 14; count of bases not matched to a gene: 2.